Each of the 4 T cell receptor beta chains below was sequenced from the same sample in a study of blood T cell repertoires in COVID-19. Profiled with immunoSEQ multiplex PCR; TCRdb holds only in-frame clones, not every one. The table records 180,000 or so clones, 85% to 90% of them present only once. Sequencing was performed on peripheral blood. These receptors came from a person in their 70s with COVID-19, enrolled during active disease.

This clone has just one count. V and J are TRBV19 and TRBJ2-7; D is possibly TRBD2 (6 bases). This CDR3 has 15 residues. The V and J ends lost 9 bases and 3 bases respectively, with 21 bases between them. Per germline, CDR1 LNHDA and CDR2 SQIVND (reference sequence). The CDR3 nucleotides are TGTGCCAGCGCTCCCGGGGGACTCTTGCGCTACGAGCAGTACTTC. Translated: CASAPGGLLRYEQYF.

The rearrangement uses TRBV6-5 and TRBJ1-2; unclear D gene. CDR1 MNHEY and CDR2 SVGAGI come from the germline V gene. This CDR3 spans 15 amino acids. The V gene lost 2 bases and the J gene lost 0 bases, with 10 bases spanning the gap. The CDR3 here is CASSYLGLANYGYTF. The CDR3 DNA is TGTGCCAGCAGTTACCTTGGTTTAGCTAACTATGGCTACACCTTC.

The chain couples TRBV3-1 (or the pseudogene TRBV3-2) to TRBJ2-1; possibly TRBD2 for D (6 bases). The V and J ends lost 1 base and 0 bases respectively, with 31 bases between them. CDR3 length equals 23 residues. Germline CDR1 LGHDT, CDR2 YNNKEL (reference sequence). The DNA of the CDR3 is TGTGCCAGCAGCCAAGTCATTGGTTTTGGTCAGGGCGGGGACTTGAGCTCCTACAATGAGCAGTTCTTC. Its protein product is CASSQVIGFGQGGDLSSYNEQFF.

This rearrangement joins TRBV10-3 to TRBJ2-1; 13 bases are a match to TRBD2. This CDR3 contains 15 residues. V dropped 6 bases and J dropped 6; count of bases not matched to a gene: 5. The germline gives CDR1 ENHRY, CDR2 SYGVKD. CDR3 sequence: CAIRTSGGASNEQFF. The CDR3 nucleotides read TGTGCCATCAGAACTAGCGGGGGGGCGTCCAATGAGCAGTTCTTC.